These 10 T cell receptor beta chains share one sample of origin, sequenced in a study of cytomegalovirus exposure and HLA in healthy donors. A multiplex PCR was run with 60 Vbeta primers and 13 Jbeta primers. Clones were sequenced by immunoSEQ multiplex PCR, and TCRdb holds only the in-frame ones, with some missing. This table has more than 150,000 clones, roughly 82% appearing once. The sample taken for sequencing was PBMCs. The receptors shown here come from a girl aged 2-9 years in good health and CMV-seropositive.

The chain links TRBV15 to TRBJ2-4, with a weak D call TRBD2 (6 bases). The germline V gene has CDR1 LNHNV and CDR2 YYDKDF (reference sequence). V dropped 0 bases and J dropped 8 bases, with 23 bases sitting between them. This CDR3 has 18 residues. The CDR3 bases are TGTGCCACCAGCAGAGATTTGGAGGGATTCACCTTGGGGGACATTCAGTACTTC. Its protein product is CATSRDLEGFTLGDIQYF.

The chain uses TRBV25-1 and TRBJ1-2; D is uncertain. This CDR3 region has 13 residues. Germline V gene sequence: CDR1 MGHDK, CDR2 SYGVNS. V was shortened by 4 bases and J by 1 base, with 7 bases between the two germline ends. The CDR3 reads CASSALLNYGYTF. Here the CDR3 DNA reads TGTGCCAGCAGTGCACTTCTTAACTATGGCTACACCTTC.

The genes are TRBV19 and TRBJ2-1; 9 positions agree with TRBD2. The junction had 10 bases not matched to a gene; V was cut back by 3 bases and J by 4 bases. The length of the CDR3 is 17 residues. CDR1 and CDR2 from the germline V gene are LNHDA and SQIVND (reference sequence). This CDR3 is CASSMYLAGSPYNEQFF. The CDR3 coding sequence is TGTGCCAGTAGTATGTACCTAGCGGGGTCCCCGTACAATGAGCAGTTCTTC. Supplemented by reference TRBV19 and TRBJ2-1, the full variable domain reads DGGITQSPKYLFRKEGQNVTLSCEQNLNHDAMYWYRQDPGQGLRLIYYSQIVNDFQKGDIAEGYSVSREKKESFPLTVTSAQKNPTAFYLCASSMYLAGSPYNEQFFGPGTRLTVL.

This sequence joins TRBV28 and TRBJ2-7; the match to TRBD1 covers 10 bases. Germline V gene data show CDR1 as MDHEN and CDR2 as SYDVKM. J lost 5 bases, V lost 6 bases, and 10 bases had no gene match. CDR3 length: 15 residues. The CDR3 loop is CASRVRTGGMDEQYF. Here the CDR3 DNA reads TGTGCCAGCAGGGTCAGGACAGGGGGGATGGACGAGCAGTACTTC.

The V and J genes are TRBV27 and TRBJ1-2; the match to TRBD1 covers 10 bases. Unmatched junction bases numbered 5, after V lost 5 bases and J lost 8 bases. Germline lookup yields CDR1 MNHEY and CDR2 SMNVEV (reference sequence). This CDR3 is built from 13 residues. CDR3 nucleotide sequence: TGTGCCAGCAGTCCAGACAGGGGGCGGGGCTACACCTTC. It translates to CASSPDRGRGYTF.

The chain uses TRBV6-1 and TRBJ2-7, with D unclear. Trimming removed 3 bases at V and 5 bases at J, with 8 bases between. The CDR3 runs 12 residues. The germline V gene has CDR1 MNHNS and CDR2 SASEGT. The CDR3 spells CASSDFPHEQYF. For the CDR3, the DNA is TGTGCCAGCAGTGACTTTCCCCACGAGCAGTACTTC.

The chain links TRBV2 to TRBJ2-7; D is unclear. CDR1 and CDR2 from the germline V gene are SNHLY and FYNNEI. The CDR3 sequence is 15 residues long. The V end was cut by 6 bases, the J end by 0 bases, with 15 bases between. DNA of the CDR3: TGTGCCAGCAGGGAGATGGCGAAGAGCTCCTACGAGCAGTACTTC. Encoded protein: CASREMAKSSYEQYF.

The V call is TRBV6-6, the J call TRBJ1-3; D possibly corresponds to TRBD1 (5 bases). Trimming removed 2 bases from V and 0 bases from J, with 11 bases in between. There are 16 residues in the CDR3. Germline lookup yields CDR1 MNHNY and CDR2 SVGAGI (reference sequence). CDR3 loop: CASSYDRSFSGNTIYF. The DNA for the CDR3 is TGTGCCAGCAGTTACGACAGATCTTTCTCTGGAAACACCATATATTTT.

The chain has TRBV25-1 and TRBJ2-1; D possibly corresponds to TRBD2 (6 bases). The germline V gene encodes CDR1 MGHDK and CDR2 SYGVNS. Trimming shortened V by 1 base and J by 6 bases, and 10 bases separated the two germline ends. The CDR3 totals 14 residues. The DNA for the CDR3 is TGTGCCAGCAGTGAATTCAATAGCGGCAATGAGCAGTTCTTC. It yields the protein CASSEFNSGNEQFF.

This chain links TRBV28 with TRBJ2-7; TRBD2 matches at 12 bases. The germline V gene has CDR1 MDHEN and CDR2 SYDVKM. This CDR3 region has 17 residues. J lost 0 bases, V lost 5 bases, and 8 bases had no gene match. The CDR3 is CASSPRPTSGSSYEQYF. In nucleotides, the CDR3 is TGTGCCAGCAGTCCCCGCCCGACTAGCGGGAGCTCCTACGAGCAGTACTTC.